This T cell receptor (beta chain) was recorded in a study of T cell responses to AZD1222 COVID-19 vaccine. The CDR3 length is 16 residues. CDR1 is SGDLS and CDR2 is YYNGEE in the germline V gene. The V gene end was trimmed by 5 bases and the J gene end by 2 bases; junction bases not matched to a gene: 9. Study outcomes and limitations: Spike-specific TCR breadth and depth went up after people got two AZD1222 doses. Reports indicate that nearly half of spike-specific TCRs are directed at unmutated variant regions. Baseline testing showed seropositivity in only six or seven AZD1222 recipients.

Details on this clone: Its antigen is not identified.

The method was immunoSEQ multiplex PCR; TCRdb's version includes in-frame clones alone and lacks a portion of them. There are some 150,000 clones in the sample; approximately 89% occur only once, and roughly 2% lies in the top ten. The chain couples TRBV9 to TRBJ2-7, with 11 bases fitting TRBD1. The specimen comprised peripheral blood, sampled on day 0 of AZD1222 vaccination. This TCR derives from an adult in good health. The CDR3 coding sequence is TGTGCCAGCAGTCTCCCTGGGGGACAGGGGGCCTACGAGCAGTACTTC. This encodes CASSLPGGQGAYEQYF.